This record looks at one T cell receptor beta chain sequence and its context. Its antigen is undetermined. This sample is drawn from a study of cytomegalovirus exposure and HLA in healthy donors. This CDR3 spans 15 amino acids. CDR1 and CDR2 from the germline V gene are SGHTA and FQGNSA. Trimming took 6 bases from V and 5 from J; bases not matched to a gene: 10. Study results and caveats: In a later analysis, donors in an Asian-associated ancestry cluster reportedly had fewer N-insertions in productive TCRs than the cohort mean. In a later analysis, HLA-associated beta chains showed higher expansion and lower generation probabilities than comparable chains. Roughly uniform depth of sequencing across donors was assumed in presence/absence analyses.

The study ran its PCR with 60 Vbeta and 13 Jbeta primers. The method was immunoSEQ multiplex PCR; TCRdb's version includes in-frame clones alone and lacks a portion of them. Among more than 85,000 clones, approximately 80% were seen once, and the ten largest hold around 5.3%. Material for sequencing was PBMCs. This clonotype was obtained from a male donor in good health and CMV-seronegative. V usage is TRBV7-2 and J usage is TRBJ2-3; 8 bases map to TRBD2. The CDR3 coding sequence is TGTGCCAGCAGTCCCTGGGCGGGAGGACAAGATACGCAGTATTTT. Translated, it gives CASSPWAGGQDTQYF.